This T cell receptor beta chain is from a study of T cell responses to AZD1222 COVID-19 vaccine. On the study more broadly: Analysis merged second doses at about 4 or about 12 weeks.

The CDR3 sequence is 16 residues long. Trimming shortened V by 4 bases and J by 5 bases, and 20 bases separated the two germline ends. Germline assignment: CDR1 SGHTA and CDR2 FQGNSA. TCRdb's copy holds only in-frame clones and misses some; the assay was immunoSEQ multiplex PCR. The sample consists of around 150,000 clones, 84% of them appearing once. The receptor's source is an adult in good health. The rearrangement links TRBV7-2 to TRBJ2-5, with a possible D match to TRBD1 (6 bases). The sequences come from peripheral blood, collected on day 0 of AZD1222 vaccination. CDR3 amino acids: CASSSTTGLVGETQYF. The CDR3 coding sequence is TGTGCCAGCAGCTCTACGACAGGACTGGTGGGGGAGACCCAGTACTTC. Combining the CDR3 with reference TRBV7-2 and TRBJ2-5 gives the whole variable domain GAGVSQSPSNKVTEKGKDVELRCDPISGHTALYWYRQSLGQGLEFLIYFQGNSAPDKSGLPSDRFSAERTGGSVSTLTIQRTQQEDSAVYLCASSSTTGLVGETQYFGPGTRLLVL.